This entry is about one T cell receptor beta chain. The V end was cut by 2 bases, the J end by 0 bases, with 8 bases between. CDR3 length: 15 amino acids. The germline CDR1 and CDR2 sequences are SGHRS and YFSETQ. Here immunoSEQ multiplex PCR was the method, and the copy in TCRdb shows in-frame clones only, minus some. This table has roughly 300,000 clones, 60% to 80% appearing once. This entry belongs to a study of cytotoxic CD8 clonotypes in ibrutinib-treated CLL. Study details: Partial responders about 25, complete 2; about twelve progressed and around 15 stayed in remission by median around 71 months.

V gene TRBV5-1 combines with J gene TRBJ1-4; D call uncertain. The TCR originated in a human donor with chronic lymphocytic leukemia. Sequenced here: PBMCs, sampled at disease progression, from a patient treated with ibrutinib. CDR3 coding DNA: TGCGCCAGCAGCTTAAGACCTGCAACTAATGAAAAACTGTTTTTT. Translation: CASSLRPATNEKLFF.